The present entry profiles one TCR beta chain with its context. Antigen unknown. This entry belongs to a study of shared clonotypes between healthy human individuals. Each sample came from a Caucasian adult donor living in Nashville, Tennessee. The V and J ends lost 6 bases and 3 bases, in that order; junction bases with no gene match: 7. The CDR3 totals 16 residues. The germline V gene has CDR1 LNHDA and CDR2 SQIVND (reference sequence). Study findings and constraints: Generally, naive subsets came out with larger estimated richness than memory subsets.

The deep-level immunoSEQ assay was used. Profiling relied on immunoSEQ multiplex PCR, and the TCRdb table lists in-frame clones only, not all of them. Counted here are 2 million or so clones, 95% occurring once; the ten biggest clones make up more than 0.1%. The source material was naive CD4+ T cells sorted from blood. Described subset: CD45RA+ positively selected. The receptor was isolated from a man between 18 and 29 years old in good health. The chain combines TRBV19 with TRBJ2-6; 8 bases agree with TRBD1. In DNA, the CDR3 is TGTGCCAGTAGGCCCCGGACAGGGCTTGGGGCCAACGTCCTGACTTTC. This translates into CASRPRTGLGANVLTF.